Only a few counts were recorded for the clone carrying this T cell receptor beta chain. Original analysis: By means of reference gene primer amplification, nucleated cell counts were estimated. Sequencing was performed with immunoSEQ multiplex PCR; in TCRdb, only in-frame clones are kept and a portion is missing. The D gene and trimming were derived from the DNA, and the V and J assignments and clone size from that table. There are over 140,000 clones in the sample; roughly 80% occur only once, and 9% lies in the top ten. This entry belongs to a study of blood T cell repertoires in COVID-19. Study information: The cDNA or gDNA used as material had been derived from T cells, B-cell-depleted T cells, or PBMCs.

With 3 bases removed from V and 5 bases from J, the gap between germline ends came to 10 bases. Germline-derived CDR1 and CDR2 are GTSNPN and SVGIG (reference sequence). The CDR3 runs 12 residues. J is TRBJ1-1 and V is TRBV30, with D possibly being TRBD1 (6 bases). The sequencing sample was made of peripheral blood. The TCR sequence derives from a woman aged 45-60 years with active or convalescent COVID-19. The DNA for the CDR3 is TGTGCCTGGAGCCGACAGGCAACTGAAGCTTTCTTT. It translates to CAWSRQATEAFF.